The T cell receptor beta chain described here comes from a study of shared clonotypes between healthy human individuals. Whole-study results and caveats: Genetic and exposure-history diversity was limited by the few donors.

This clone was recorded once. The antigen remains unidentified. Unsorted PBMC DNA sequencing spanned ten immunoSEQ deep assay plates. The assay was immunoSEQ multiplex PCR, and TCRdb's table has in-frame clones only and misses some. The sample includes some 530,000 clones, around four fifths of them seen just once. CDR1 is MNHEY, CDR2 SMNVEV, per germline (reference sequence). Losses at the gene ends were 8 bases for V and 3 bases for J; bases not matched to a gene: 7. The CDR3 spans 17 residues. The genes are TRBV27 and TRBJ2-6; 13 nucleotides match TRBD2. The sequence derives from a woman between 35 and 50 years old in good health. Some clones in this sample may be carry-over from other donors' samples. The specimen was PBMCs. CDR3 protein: CASRPGLAGFGANVLTF. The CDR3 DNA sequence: TGTGCCAGCCGACCGGGACTAGCGGGATTTGGGGCCAACGTCCTGACTTTC.